This TCR beta chain is from a study of radiotherapy plus CTLA-4 blockade in lung cancer. Clones were sequenced by immunoSEQ multiplex PCR, and TCRdb holds only the in-frame ones, with some missing. Among approximately 45,000 clones listed, roughly 63% were seen once. Germline V CDR1 and CDR2: SGHVS, FNYEAQ. CDR3 size: 16 residues. Trimming removed 5 bases at V and 4 bases at J, with 17 bases between. The source material was peripheral blood, sampled from a patient treated with radiotherapy plus ipilimumab. The TCR sequence derives from a human donor with non-small cell lung cancer who had a partial response to radiotherapy plus ipilimumab. The chain is built from TRBV7-6 and TRBJ2-2; D call uncertain. The CDR3 coding sequence is TGTGCCAGCAGCCGTTTGGCAACCACCAGCACCGGGGAGCTGTTTTTT. It translates to CASSRLATTSTGELFF.